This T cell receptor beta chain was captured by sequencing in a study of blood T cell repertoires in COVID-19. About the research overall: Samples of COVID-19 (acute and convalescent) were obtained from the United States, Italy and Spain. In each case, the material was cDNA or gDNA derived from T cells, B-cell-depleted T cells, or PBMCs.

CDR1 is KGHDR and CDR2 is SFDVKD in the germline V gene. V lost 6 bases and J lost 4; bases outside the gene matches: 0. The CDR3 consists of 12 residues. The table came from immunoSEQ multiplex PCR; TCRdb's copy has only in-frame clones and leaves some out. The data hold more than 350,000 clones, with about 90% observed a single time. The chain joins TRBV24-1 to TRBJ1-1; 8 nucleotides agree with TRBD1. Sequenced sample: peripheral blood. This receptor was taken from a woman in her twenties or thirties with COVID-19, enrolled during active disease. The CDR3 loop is CATSTGGTEAFF. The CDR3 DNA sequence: TGTGCCACCAGTACAGGGGGCACTGAAGCTTTCTTT.